This T cell receptor (beta chain) comes out of a study of shared clonotypes between healthy human individuals. This table comes from immunoSEQ multiplex PCR, and its TCRdb copy is limited to in-frame clones, with some not included. Seen here are some 2,000,000 clones, 85% to 95% observed once, and the top ten hold 0.85% to 1.2%. The CDR3 runs to 16 residues. After removal of 3 bases from V and 3 bases from J, the junction contained 9 bases not matched to a gene. Per germline, CDR1 PRHDT and CDR2 FYEKMQ (reference sequence). Naive CD8 isolation took CD45RO-negative cells positively selected for CCR7 and excluded terminally differentiated effector memory CD45RA+ cells.

The chain uses TRBV13 and TRBJ2-7; 9 bases line up with TRBD2. Sequenced: naive CD8+ T cells sorted from blood. This TCR came from a man younger than 35 in good health. CDR3 bases: TGTGCCAGCAGCTTTCTAGCGGGACAGTTTAGCTACGAGCAGTACTTC. It specifies CASSFLAGQFSYEQYF.